Listed below are T cell receptor beta chains from one sample, sequenced in a study of post-analysis software for immune sequencing data. TCRdb re-analysed the PCR reads in MiXCR, keeping a single row per CDR3 protein. This sample has approximately 250,000 distinct CDR3 sequences, with approximately 34% found just once. Sequencing was carried out using blood. These receptors were obtained from a girl between 10 and 17 years old with multiple sclerosis. Both conserved end residues are part of each CDR3. Fields, in order: D gene, J gene, clone size, V gene, CDR3 DNA, CDR3 protein. A D gene is named only where the DNA matches it firmly. Not all rows give a size; the values are once, few, many and, for expanded clones, a class.

-	TRBJ2-1	-	TRBV24-1	TGTGCCACCAGTGATGGTGTGACTAGCTCCTACAATGAGCAGTTCTTC	CATSDGVTSSYNEQFF
-	TRBJ1-1	-	TRBV29-1	TGCAGCGTTAGGCCCATGAACACTGAAGCTTTCTTT	CSVRPMNTEAFF
-	TRBJ2-5	many	TRBV10-3	TGTGCCATCAGTGAAGGGGGAGGGAGACAAGAGACCCAGTACTTC	CAISEGGGRQETQYF
-	TRBJ2-7	-	TRBV28	TGTGCCAGCAGAAACACCGTTTCCTACGAGCAGTACTTC	CASRNTVSYEQYF
-	TRBJ1-4	-	TRBV12-3/TRBV12-4	TGTGCCAGCAGTTCAGGCAGCCATAATGAAAAACTGTTTTTT	CASSSGSHNEKLFF
-	TRBJ2-3	many	TRBV5-5	TGTGCCAGCAGCTTTATCGGAGGAGGGAGCACAGATACGCAGTATTTT	CASSFIGGGSTDTQYF
-	TRBJ1-6	-	TRBV7-9	TGTGCCAGCAGCCGTTCGGGGTCCTATAATTCACCCCTCCACTTT	CASSRSGSYNSPLHF
-	TRBJ1-2	many	TRBV29-1	TGCAGCGTTGCAGGGGCGGACTATGGCTACACCTTC	CSVAGADYGYTF
TRBD2	TRBJ2-3	few	TRBV20-1	TGCAGTGCTAATAGACTAGCGGGAGGTCTTGCAGATACGCAGTATTTT	CSANRLAGGLADTQYF
-	TRBJ2-4	-	TRBV4-1	TGCGCCAGCAGCCAAAAAACTGACGGCTACATTCAGTACTTC	CASSQKTDGYIQYF
TRBD2	TRBJ2-1	many	TRBV20-1	TGCAGTGCTAGAGATCCCAGCGGGACCTACAATGAGCAGTTCTTC	CSARDPSGTYNEQFF
-	TRBJ2-2	once	TRBV2	TGTGCCGGCAGTGAAGGCGGCAGTTTAGCCGGGGAGCTGTTTTTT	CAGSEGGSLAGELFF
-	TRBJ1-1	many	TRBV29-1	TGCAGCGTTGAAAAGATGAACACTGAAGCTTTCTTT	CSVEKMNTEAFF
-	TRBJ1-1	-	TRBV7-2	TGTGCCAGCAGCTTAGGGTCCGGGGTGAACACTGAAGCTTTCTTT	CASSLGSGVNTEAFF
TRBD2	TRBJ2-1	many	TRBV3-1	TGTGCCAGCAGCCTGGGGACTAGCGGGAGCCAGAATGAGCAGTTCTTC	CASSLGTSGSQNEQFF
-	TRBJ2-4	-	TRBV3-1	TGTGCCAGCAGCCTTCGGCCCGGCTTAGAGCAGTACTTC	CASSLRPGLEQYF
-	TRBJ2-5	many	TRBV27	TGTGCCAGCAGTTTTGTCTCTCGAGAGACCCAGTACTTC	CASSFVSRETQYF
TRBD1	TRBJ2-1	many	TRBV18	TGTGCCAGCTCACCCTATGGACAGGGGTCGTCCTACAATGAGCAGTTCTTC	CASSPYGQGSSYNEQFF
-	TRBJ2-1	once	TRBV7-9	TGTGCCAGCAGCCCCCCGGTTGTCGGGAATGAGCAGTTCTTC	CASSPPVVGNEQFF
-	TRBJ2-5	few	TRBV7-6	TGTGCCAGCAGCTTCAACAGCCTCCAAGAGACCCAGTACTTC	CASSFNSLQETQYF
-	TRBJ2-7	-	TRBV24-1	TGTGCCACCAGTGCCCCACAGAGGCTCGAGCAGTACTTC	CATSAPQRLEQYF
TRBD2	TRBJ2-3	many	TRBV3-1	TGTGCCAGCAGCCGAAGCGGGATCGGCACAGATACGCAGTATTTT	CASSRSGIGTDTQYF
TRBD1	TRBJ1-1	many	TRBV6-5	TGTGCCAGCAGTAGAGGGACAGGGGAAGCTTTCTTT	CASSRGTGEAFF
TRBD2	TRBJ2-3	-	TRBV30	TGTGCCGGAGCAGCACCGGGACTACGCACAGATACGCAGTATTTT	CAGAAPGLRTDTQYF
-	TRBJ1-5	few	TRBV5-6	TGTGCCAGCAGCTTGGGACCCACAGGGTCCCGCGCGGCCAATCAGCCCCAGCATTTT	CASSLGPTGSRAANQPQHF
TRBD1	TRBJ1-1	few	TRBV18	TGTGCCAGCTCACCGCGCCCAGACAGGGTCACTGAAGCTTTCTTT	CASSPRPDRVTEAFF
TRBD2	TRBJ2-1	few	TRBV9	TGTGCCAGCAGCGTAGACGTAGCGGGAGCCTCCTACAATGAGCAGTTCTTC	CASSVDVAGASYNEQFF
-	TRBJ2-1	many	TRBV4-2	TGTGCCAGCAGCCGGGAGGGGGGAGGGTTCTCCAATGAGCAGTTCTTC	CASSREGGGFSNEQFF
-	TRBJ1-2	-	TRBV12-3/TRBV12-4	TGTGCCAGCAGTTTGGAGGGGAAGGGGGATGGCTACACCTTC	CASSLEGKGDGYTF
-	TRBJ1-1	-	TRBV18	TGTGCCAGCTCATCGGGGGGCCTTACTGAAGCTTTCTTT	CASSSGGLTEAFF
-	TRBJ2-3	-	TRBV2	TGTGCCAGCAGTGTTACCCAGACAGATACGCAGTATTTT	CASSVTQTDTQYF
-	TRBJ2-5	once	TRBV5-5	TGTGCCAGCAGCTCCCAGTCCGGAGTCGGGACCCAGTACTTC	CASSSQSGVGTQYF
TRBD2	TRBJ2-5	many	TRBV7-3	TGTGCCAGCAGCTCCTCTAGCGGGAAAGAGACCCAGTACTTC	CASSSSSGKETQYF
-	TRBJ2-1	-	TRBV19	TGTGCCAGTAGTATAGGGGCGAGGGGGAGATGGTACAATGAGCAGTTCTTC	CASSIGARGRWYNEQFF
TRBD2	TRBJ2-5	many	TRBV20-1	TGCAGTGCGGGCGATGGGGCGGGGGAACCCCAAGAGACCCAGTACTTC	CSAGDGAGEPQETQYF
-	TRBJ2-1	-	TRBV10-3	TGTGCCATCAGAGCTACCAGGGTGAGCTCCTACAATGAGCAGTTCTTC	CAIRATRVSSYNEQFF
-	TRBJ1-2	many	TRBV5-1	TGCGCCAGCAGCCCCGGACGTGACTATGGCTACACCTTC	CASSPGRDYGYTF
TRBD1	TRBJ1-4	many	TRBV7-9	TGTGCCAGCAGCTCCAACAGGGGATACGAAAAACTGTTTTTT	CASSSNRGYEKLFF
TRBD1	TRBJ2-1	-	TRBV12-5	TGTGCTAGTGGTCCCGGGACAGGGGGGTACAATGAGCAGTTCTTC	CASGPGTGGYNEQFF
TRBD1	TRBJ2-5	-	TRBV6-6	TGTGCCAGCAGTTACGGGGACAGTCCTCAAGAGACCCAGTACTTC	CASSYGDSPQETQYF